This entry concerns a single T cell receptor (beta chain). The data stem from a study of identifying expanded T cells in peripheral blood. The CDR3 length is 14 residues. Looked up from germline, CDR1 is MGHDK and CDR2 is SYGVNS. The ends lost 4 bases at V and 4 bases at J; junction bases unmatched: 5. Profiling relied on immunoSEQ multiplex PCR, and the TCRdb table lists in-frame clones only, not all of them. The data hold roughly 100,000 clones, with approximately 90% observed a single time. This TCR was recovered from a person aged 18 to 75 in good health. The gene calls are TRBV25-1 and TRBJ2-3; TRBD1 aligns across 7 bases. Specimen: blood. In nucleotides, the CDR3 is TGTGCCAGCAGTGTAGTTCAGGGGGCAGATACGCAGTATTTT. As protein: CASSVVQGADTQYF.